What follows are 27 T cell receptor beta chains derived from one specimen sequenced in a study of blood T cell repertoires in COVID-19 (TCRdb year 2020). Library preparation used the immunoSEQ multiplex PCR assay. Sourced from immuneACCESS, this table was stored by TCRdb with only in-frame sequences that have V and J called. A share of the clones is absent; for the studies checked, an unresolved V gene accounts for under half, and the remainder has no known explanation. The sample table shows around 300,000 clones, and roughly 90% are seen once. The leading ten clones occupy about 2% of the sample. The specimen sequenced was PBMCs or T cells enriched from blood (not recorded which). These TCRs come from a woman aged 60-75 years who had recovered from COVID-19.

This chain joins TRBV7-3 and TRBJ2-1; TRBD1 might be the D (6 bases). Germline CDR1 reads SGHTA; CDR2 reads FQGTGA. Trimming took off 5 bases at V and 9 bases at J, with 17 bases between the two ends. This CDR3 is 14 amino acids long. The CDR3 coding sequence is TGTGCCAGCAGCATGGGACATAGGTCCAGTGAGCAGTTCTTC. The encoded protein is CASSMGHRSSEQFF. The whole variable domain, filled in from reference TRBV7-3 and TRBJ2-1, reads GAGVSQTPSNKVTEKGKYVELRCDPISGHTALYWYRQSLGQGPEFLIYFQGTGAADDSGLPNDRFFAVRPEGSVSTLKIQRTERGDSAVYLCASSMGHRSSEQFFGPGTRLTVL.

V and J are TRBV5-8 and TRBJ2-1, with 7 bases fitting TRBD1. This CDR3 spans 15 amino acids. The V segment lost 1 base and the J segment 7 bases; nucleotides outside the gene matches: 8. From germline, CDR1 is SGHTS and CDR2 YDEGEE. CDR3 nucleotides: TGTGCCAGCAGCTTGTATAAGGGGGCGAGGAATGAGCAGTTCTTC. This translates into CASSLYKGARNEQFF.

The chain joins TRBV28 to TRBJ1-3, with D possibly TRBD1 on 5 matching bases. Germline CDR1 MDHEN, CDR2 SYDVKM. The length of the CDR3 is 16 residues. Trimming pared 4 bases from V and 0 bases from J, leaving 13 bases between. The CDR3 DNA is TGTGCCAGCAGTTACGAAATTGGGGCCTCTGGAAACACCATATATTTT. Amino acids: CASSYEIGASGNTIYF.

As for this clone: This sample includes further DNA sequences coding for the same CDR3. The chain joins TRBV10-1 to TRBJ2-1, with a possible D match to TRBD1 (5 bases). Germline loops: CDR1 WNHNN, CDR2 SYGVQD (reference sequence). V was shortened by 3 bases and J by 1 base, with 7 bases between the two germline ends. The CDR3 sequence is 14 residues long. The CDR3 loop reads CASSDSGSYNEQFF. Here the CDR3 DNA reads TGCGCCAGCAGTGATTCAGGGTCCTACAATGAGCAGTTCTTC.

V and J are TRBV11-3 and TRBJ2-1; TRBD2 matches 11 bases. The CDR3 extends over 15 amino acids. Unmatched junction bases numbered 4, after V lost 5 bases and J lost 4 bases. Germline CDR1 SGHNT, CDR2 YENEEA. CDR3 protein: CASSKGLAEYNEQFF. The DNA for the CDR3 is TGTGCCAGCAGCAAGGGACTAGCGGAATACAATGAGCAGTTCTTC.

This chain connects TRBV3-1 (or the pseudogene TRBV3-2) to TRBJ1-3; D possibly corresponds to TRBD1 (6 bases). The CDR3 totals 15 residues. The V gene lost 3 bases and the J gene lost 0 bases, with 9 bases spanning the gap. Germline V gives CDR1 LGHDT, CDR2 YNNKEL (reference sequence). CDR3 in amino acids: CASSQGRGSGNTIYF. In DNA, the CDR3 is TGTGCCAGCAGCCAGGGCAGGGGCTCTGGAAACACCATATATTTT.

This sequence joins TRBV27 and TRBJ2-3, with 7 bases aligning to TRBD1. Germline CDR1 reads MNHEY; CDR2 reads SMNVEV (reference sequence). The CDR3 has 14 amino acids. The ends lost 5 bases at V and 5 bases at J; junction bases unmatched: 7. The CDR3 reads CASSDRANGDTQYF. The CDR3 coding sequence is TGTGCCAGCAGTGACAGGGCCAACGGAGATACGCAGTATTTT.

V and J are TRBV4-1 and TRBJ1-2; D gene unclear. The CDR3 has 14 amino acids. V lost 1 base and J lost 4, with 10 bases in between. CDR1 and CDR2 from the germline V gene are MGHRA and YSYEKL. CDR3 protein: CASSQGAVRYGYTF. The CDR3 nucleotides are TGCGCCAGCAGCCAAGGCGCCGTACGCTATGGCTACACCTTC.

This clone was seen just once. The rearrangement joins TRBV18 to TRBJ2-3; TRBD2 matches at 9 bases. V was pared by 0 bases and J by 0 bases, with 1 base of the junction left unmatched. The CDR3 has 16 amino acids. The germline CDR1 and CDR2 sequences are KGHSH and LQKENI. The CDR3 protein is CASSPPAGGSTDTQYF. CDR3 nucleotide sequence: TGTGCCAGCTCACCACCGGCGGGAGGGAGCACAGATACGCAGTATTTT.

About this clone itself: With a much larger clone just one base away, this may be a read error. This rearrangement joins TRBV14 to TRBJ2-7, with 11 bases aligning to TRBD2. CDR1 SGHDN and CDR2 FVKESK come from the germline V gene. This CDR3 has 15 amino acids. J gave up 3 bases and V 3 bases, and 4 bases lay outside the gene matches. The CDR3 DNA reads TGTGCCAGCAGCCAGGCCGGGACTAGCGGCTACGAGCAGTACTTC. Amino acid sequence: CASSQAGTSGYEQYF.

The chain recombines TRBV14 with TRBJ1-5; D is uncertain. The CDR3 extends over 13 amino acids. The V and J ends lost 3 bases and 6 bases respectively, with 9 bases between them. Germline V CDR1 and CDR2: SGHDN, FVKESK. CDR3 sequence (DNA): TGTGCCAGCAGCCACGGGCGGGGTCAGCCCCAGCATTTT. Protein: CASSHGRGQPQHF.

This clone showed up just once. For the CDR3, the DNA is TGCGCCAGCAGCCAAGCCCGGACAGCACAAGAGACCCAGTACTTC. Its translation is CASSQARTAQETQYF. V is TRBV4-1 and J is TRBJ2-5, with D maybe TRBD1 (6 bases). The V end lost 1 base, the J end lost 2 bases, and 11 bases lay between the germline ends. CDR1 and CDR2 (germline): MGHRA, YSYEKL. This CDR3 is built from 15 residues.

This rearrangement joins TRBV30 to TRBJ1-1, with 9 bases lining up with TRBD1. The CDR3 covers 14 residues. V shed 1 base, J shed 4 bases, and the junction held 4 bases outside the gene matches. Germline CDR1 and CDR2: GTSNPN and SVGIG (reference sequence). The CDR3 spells CAWSAGTGFTEAFF. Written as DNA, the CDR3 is TGTGCCTGGAGTGCCGGGACAGGGTTCACTGAAGCTTTCTTT.

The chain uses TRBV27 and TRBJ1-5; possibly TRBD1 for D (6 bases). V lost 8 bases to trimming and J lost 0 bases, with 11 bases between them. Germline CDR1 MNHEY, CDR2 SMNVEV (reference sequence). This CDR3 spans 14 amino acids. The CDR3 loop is CASQGTLSNQPQHF. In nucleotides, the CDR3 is TGTGCCAGCCAGGGGACACTTAGCAATCAGCCCCAGCATTTT.

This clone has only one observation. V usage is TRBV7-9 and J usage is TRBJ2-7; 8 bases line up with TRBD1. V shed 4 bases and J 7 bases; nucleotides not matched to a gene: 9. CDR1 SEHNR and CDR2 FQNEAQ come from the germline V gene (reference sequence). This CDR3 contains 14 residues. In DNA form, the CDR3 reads TGTGCCAGCAGCTCGACAGGGGCCGCCGGGGAGCAGTACTTC. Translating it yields CASSSTGAAGEQYF. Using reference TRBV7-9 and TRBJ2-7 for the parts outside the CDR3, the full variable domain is DTGVSQNPRHKITKRGQNVTFRCDPISEHNRLYWYRQTLGQGPEFLTYFQNEAQLEKSRLLSDRFSAERPKGSFSTLEIQRTEQGDSAMYLCASSSTGAAGEQYFGPGTRLTVT.

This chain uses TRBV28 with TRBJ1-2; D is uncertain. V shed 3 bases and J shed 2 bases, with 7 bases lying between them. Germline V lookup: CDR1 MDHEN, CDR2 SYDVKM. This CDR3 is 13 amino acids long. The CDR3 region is CASSFLENYGYTF. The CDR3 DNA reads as TGTGCCAGCAGTTTCTTGGAGAACTATGGCTACACCTTC.

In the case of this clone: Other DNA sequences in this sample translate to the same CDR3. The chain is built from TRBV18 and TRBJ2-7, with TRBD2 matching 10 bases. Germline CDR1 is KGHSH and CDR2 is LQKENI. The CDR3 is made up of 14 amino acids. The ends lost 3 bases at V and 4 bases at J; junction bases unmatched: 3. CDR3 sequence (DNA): TGTGCCAGCTCACCTAGCGGGGGGAGTTACGAGCAGTACTTC. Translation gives CASSPSGGSYEQYF.

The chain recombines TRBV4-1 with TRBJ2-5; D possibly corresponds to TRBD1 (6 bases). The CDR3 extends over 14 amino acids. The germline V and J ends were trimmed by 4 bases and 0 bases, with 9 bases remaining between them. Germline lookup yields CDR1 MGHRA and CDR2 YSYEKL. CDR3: CASSRTVDQETQYF. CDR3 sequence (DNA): TGCGCCAGCAGCCGGACAGTCGACCAAGAGACCCAGTACTTC.

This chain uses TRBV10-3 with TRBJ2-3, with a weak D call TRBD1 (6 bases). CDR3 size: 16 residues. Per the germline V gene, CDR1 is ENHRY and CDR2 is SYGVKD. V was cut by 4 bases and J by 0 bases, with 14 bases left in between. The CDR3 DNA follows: TGTGCCATCAGTGGCGGACAGCCGACTAGCACAGATACGCAGTATTTT. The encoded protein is CAISGGQPTSTDTQYF.

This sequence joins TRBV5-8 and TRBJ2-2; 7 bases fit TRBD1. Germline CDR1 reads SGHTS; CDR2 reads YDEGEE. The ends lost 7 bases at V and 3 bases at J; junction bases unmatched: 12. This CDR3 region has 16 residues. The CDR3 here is CASAYARQGYTGELFF. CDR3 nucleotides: TGTGCCAGCGCTTACGCGAGACAGGGATACACCGGGGAGCTGTTTTTT.

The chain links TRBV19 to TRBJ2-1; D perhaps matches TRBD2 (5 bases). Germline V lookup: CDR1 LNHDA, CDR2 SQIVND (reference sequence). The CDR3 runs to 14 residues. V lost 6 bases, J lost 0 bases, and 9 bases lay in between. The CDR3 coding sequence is TGTGCCAGTAGGCACGGAGGCTCCTACAATGAGCAGTTCTTC. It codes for CASRHGGSYNEQFF. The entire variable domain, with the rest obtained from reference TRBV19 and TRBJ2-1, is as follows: DGGITQSPKYLFRKEGQNVTLSCEQNLNHDAMYWYRQDPGQGLRLIYYSQIVNDFQKGDIAEGYSVSREKKESFPLTVTSAQKNPTAFYLCASRHGGSYNEQFFGPGTRLTVL.

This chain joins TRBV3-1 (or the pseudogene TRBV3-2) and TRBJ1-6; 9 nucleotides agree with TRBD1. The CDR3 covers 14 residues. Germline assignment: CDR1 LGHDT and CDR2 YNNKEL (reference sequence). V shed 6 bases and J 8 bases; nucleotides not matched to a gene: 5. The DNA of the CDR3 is TGTGCCAGCAGACACGGGACAGGGTATTCACCCCTCCACTTT. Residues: CASRHGTGYSPLHF.

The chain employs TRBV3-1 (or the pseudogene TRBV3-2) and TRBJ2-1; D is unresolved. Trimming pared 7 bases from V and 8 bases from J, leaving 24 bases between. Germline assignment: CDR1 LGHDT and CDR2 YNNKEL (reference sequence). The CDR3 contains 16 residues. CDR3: CASTPVWFGSIDEQFF. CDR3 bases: TGTGCCAGCACCCCCGTTTGGTTCGGTTCAATTGATGAGCAGTTCTTC.

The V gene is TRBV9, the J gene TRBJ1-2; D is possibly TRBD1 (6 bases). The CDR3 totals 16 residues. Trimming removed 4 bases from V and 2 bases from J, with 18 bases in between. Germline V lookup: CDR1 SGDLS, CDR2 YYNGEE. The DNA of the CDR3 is TGTGCCAGCAGCTCTACCCGAGGGGGTCCCAACTATGGCTACACCTTC. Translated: CASSSTRGGPNYGYTF.

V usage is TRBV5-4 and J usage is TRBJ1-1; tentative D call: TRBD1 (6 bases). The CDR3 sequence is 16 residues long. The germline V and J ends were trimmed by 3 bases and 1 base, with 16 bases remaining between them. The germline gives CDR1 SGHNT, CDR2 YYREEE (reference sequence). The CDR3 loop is CASSSGGGGRNTEAFF. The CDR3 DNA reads TGTGCCAGCAGCTCGGGCGGGGGGGGCAGGAACACTGAAGCTTTCTTT.

CDR3 sequence (DNA): TGTGCCAGCAGCTTGATCCGGACAGGGCGTTGGAACACTGAAGCTTTCTTT. Translated: CASSLIRTGRWNTEAFF. This chain links TRBV5-4 with TRBJ1-1, with 8 bases fitting TRBD1. Germline V gives CDR1 SGHNT, CDR2 YYREEE (reference sequence). The CDR3 contains 17 residues. The V and J ends lost 1 base and 1 base, in that order; junction bases with no gene match: 9.

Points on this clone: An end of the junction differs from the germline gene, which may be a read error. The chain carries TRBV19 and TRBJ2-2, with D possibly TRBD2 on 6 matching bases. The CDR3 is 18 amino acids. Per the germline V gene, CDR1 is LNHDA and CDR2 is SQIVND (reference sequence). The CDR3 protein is CASSRVASKRANTGELFF. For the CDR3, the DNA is TGTGCCAGCAGTAGAGTAGCAAGCAAGCGGGCGAACACCGGGGAGCTGTTTTTT. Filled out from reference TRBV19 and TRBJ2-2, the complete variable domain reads DGGITQSPKYLFRKEGQNVTLSCEQNLNHDAMYWYRQDPGQGLRLIYYSQIVNDFQKGDIAEGYSVSREKKESFPLTVTSAQKNPTAFYLCASSRVASKRANTGELFFGEGSRLTVL.